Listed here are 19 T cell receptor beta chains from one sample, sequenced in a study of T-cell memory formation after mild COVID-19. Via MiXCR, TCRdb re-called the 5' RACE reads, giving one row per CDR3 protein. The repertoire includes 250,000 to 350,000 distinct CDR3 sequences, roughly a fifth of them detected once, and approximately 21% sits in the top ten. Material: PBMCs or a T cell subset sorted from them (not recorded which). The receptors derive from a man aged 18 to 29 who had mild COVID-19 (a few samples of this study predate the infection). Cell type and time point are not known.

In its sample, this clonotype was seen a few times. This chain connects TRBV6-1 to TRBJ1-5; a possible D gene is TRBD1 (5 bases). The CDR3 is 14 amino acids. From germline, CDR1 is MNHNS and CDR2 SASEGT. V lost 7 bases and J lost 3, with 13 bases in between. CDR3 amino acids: CASNGRQNNQPQHF. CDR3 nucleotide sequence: TGTGCCAGCAACGGGCGACAGAACAATCAGCCCCAGCATTTT.

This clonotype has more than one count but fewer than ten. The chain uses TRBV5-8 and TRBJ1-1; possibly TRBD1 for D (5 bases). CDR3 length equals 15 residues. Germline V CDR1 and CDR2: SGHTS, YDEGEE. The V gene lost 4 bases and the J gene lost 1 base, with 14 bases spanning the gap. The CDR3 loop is CASSQPGRSNTEAFF. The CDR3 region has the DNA TGTGCCAGCAGCCAACCGGGACGTTCGAACACTGAAGCTTTCTTT.

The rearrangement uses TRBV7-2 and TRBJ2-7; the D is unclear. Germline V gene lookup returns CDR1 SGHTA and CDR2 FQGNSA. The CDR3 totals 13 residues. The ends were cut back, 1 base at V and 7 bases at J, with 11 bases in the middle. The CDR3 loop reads CASSLEVWLEQYF. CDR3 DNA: TGTGCCAGCAGCTTAGAGGTTTGGTTGGAGCAGTACTTC. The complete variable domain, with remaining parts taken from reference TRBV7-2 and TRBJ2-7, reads GAGVSQSPSNKVTEKGKDVELRCDPISGHTALYWYRQSLGQGLEFLIYFQGNSAPDKSGLPSDRFSAERTGGSVSTLTIQRTQQEDSAVYLCASSLEVWLEQYFGPGTRLTVT.

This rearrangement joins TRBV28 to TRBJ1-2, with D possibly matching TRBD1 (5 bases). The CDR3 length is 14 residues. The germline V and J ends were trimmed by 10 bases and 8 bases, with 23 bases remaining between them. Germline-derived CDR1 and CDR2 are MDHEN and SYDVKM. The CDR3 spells CAIKSPDTYAGYTF. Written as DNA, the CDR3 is TGTGCCATCAAATCACCGGACACTTATGCCGGCTACACCTTC.

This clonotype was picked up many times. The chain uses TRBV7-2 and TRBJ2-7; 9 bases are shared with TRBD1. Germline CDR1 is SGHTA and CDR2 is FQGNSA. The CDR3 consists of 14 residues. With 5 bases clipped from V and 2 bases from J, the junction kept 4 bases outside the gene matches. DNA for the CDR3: TGTGCCAGCAGCCGGGGGACAGGGCCCTACGAGCAGTACTTC. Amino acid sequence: CASSRGTGPYEQYF.

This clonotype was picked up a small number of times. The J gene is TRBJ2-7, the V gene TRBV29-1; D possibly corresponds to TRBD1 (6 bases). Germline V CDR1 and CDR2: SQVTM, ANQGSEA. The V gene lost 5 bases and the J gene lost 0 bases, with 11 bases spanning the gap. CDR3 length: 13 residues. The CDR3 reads CSVMTGASYEQYF. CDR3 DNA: TGCAGCGTTATGACAGGAGCCTCCTACGAGCAGTACTTC.

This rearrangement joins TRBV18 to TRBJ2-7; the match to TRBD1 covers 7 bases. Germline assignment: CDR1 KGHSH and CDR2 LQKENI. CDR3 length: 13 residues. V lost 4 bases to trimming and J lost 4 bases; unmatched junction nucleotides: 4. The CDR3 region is CASSLGTVYEQYV. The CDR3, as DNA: TGTGCCAGCTCACTAGGGACAGTGTACGAGCAGTACGTC.

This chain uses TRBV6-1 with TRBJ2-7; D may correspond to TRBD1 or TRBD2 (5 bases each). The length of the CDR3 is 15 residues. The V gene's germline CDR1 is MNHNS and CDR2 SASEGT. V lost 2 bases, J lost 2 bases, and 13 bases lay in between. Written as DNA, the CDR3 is TGTGCCAGCAGTGAATTCGGGGCGTTACCCTACGAGCAGTACTTC. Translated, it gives CASSEFGALPYEQYF.

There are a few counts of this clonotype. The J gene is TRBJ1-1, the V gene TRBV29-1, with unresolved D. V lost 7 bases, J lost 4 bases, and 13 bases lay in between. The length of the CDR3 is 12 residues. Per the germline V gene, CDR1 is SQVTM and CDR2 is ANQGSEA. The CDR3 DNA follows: TGCAGCGCGGGTACCTGGGGCACTGAAGCTTTCTTT. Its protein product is CSAGTWGTEAFF. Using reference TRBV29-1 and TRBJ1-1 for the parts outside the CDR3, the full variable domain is SAVISQKPSRDICQRGTSLTIQCQVDSQVTMMFWYRQQPGQSLTLIATANQGSEATYESGFVIDKFPISRPNLTFSTLTVSNMSPEDSSIYLCSAGTWGTEAFFGQGTRLTVV.

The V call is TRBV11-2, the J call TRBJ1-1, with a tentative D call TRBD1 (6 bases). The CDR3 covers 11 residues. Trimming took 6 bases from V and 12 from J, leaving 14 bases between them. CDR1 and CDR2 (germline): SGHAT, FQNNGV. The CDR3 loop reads CASRDYRDPFF. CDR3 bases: TGTGCCAGCAGGGACTACAGGGATCCTTTCTTT.

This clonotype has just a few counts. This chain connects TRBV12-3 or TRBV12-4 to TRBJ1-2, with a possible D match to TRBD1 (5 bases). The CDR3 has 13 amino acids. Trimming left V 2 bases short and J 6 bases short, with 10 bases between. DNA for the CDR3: TGTGCCAGCAGTTTAAGTGGACACAATGGCTACACCTTC. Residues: CASSLSGHNGYTF.

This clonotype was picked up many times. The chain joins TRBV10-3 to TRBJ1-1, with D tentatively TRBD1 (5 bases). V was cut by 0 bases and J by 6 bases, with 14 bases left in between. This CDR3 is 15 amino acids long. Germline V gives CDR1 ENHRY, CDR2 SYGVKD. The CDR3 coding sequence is TGTGCCATCAGTGAGTCGATTCGGGAGGGGCCTGAAGCTTTCTTT. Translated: CAISESIREGPEAFF.

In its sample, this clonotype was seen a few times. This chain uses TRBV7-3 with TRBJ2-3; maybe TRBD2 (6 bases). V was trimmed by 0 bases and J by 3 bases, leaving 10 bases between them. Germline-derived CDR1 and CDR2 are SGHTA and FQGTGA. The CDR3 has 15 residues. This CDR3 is CASSLTEGQTDTQYF. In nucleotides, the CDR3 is TGTGCCAGCAGCTTAACGGAGGGTCAGACAGATACGCAGTATTTT.

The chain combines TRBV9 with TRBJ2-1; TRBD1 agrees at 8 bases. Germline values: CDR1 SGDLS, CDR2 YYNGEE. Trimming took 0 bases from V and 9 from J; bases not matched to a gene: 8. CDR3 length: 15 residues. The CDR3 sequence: CASSVARQGASEQFF. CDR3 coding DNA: TGTGCCAGCAGCGTAGCTCGGCAGGGGGCTAGTGAGCAGTTCTTC.

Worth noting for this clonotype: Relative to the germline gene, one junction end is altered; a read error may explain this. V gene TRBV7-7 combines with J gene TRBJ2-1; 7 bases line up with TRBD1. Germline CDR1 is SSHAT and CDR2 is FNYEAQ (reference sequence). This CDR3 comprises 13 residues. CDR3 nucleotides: TGTGCTAGCAGCTTACAGGGGTCCGGTGAGCAGTTCTTC. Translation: CASSLQGSGEQFF. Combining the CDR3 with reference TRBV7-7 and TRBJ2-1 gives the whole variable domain GAGVSQSPRYKVTKRGQDVTLRCDPISSHATLYWYQQALGQGPEFLTYFNYEAQPDKSGLPSDRFSAERPEGSISTLTIQRTEQRDSAMYRCASSLQGSGEQFFGPGTRLTVL.

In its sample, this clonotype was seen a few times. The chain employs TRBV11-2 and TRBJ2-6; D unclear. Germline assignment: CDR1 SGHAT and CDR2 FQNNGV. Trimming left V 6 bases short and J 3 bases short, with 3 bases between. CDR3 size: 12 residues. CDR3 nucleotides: TGTGCCAGCAGACGTGGGGCCAACGTCCTGACTTTC. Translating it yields CASRRGANVLTF.

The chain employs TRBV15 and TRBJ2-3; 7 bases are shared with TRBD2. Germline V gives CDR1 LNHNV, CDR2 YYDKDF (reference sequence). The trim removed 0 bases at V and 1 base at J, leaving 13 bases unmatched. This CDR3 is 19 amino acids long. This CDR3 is CATSREFGLQAGRTDTQYF. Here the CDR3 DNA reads TGTGCCACCAGCAGAGAGTTCGGGTTACAAGCGGGACGCACAGATACGCAGTATTTT.

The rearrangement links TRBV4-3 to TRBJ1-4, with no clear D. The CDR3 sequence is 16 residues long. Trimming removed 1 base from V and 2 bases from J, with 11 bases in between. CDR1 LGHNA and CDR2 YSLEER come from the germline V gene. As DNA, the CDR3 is TGCGCCAGCAGCCAAGCCCGAGGGTTTACTAATGAAAAACTGTTTTTT. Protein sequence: CASSQARGFTNEKLFF.

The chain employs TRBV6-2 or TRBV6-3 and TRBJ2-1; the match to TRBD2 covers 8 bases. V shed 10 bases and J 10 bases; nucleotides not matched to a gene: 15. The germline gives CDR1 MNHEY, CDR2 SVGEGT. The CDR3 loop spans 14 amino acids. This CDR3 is CATRRGGALWEQFF. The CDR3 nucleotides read TGTGCCACCCGCCGGGGGGGGGCCTTGTGGGAGCAGTTCTTC.